The 30 T cell receptor beta chains given below trace back to one sample, sequenced in a study of T-cell reconstitution after alpha-beta-depleted transplantation in children. Unique molecular identifiers were built into the TCRbeta library. Using its own MiXCR run on the PCR reads, TCRdb lists one record per CDR3 protein. In the table there are 500,000 to 600,000 distinct CDR3 sequences, approximately 30% of which are singletons. The source was PBMCs, collected before TCRalphabeta/CD19-depleted stem cell transplant. Receptors originate from a boy under two years old with Wiskott-Aldrich syndrome, due to receive a stem cell transplant.

This clonotype was seen a handful of times. This chain joins TRBV20-1 and TRBJ1-5, with TRBD1 as a possible D gene (6 bases). This CDR3 has 16 residues. V shed 1 base and J shed 4 bases, with 17 bases lying between them. CDR1 and CDR2 from the germline V gene are DFQATT and SNEGSKA (reference sequence). CDR3 bases: TGCAGTGCTAGAGCTTTTGGGGAAGGGGGGAATCAGCCCCAGCATTTT. As protein: CSARAFGEGGNQPQHF.

This clonotype turned up a few times. The chain is built from TRBV7-9 and TRBJ2-5; 12 bases fit TRBD2. The CDR3 is made up of 16 amino acids. Germline V lookup: CDR1 SEHNR, CDR2 FQNEAQ (reference sequence). The J segment lost 4 bases and the V segment lost 5 bases, leaving 8 bases of the junction unmatched. The CDR3 region is CASSPGTTSGRETQYF. The CDR3 DNA follows: TGTGCCAGCAGCCCGGGGACGACTAGCGGGAGAGAGACCCAGTACTTC.

This clonotype was seen only a few times. A read error may account for a junction end that differs from germline. The CDR3: CASSLIGANTEAFF. The CDR3 nucleotides are TGCGCCAGCAGCTTGATAGGGGCTAACACTGAAGCTTTCTTT. This chain uses TRBV12-3 or TRBV12-4 with TRBJ1-1, with TRBD1 as a possible D gene (5 bases). The CDR3 has 14 residues.

The chain has TRBV11-2 and TRBJ2-5; no firm D call. The germline gives CDR1 SGHAT, CDR2 FQNNGV. The CDR3 is 11 amino acids. Trimming removed 1 base from V and 9 bases from J, with 6 bases in between. CDR3 sequence (DNA): TGTGCCAGCAGCTTAGTTGTATCCCAGTACTTC. Protein sequence: CASSLVVSQYF.

This rearrangement joins TRBV6-1 to TRBJ1-5; the D is unclear. Trimming cost V 4 bases and J 0 bases, with 10 bases left between them. CDR1 is MNHNS and CDR2 is SASEGT in the germline V gene. This CDR3 has 15 residues. CDR3 loop: CASSVEGSSNQPQHF. The DNA for the CDR3 is TGTGCCAGCAGTGTGGAAGGGAGTAGCAATCAGCCCCAGCATTTT.

The rearrangement links TRBV10-3 to TRBJ1-2, with 10 nucleotides matching TRBD1. CDR3 length: 15 residues. The V gene's germline CDR1 is ENHRY and CDR2 SYGVKD. Trimming removed 2 bases from V and 6 bases from J; junction bases left unmatched: 6. This CDR3 reads CAISEPGQGSDGYTF. As DNA, the CDR3 is TGTGCCATCAGTGAGCCGGGACAGGGGAGTGATGGCTACACCTTC.

This clonotype was picked up a small number of times. This chain joins TRBV12-3 or TRBV12-4 and TRBJ2-7, with 8 bases matching TRBD2. The CDR3 extends over 15 amino acids. The ends lost 3 bases at V and 3 bases at J; junction bases unmatched: 7. The CDR3 is CASSFGDGRGYEQYF. DNA of the CDR3: TGTGCCAGCAGTTTTGGTGACGGGAGGGGCTACGAGCAGTACTTC.

This clonotype was detected only a few times. This sequence joins TRBV12-3 or TRBV12-4 and TRBJ1-5; D possibly corresponds to TRBD1 (5 bases). Trimming removed 3 bases at V and 4 bases at J, with 16 bases between. The CDR3 is 16 amino acids. Here the CDR3 reads CASSFGQGPKNQPQHF. The DNA of the CDR3 is TGTGCCAGCAGTTTTGGCCAGGGCCCTAAAAATCAGCCCCAGCATTTT.

This clonotype was recorded many times. V gene TRBV5-1 combines with J gene TRBJ2-3, with D maybe TRBD2 (5 bases). The CDR3 contains 15 residues. Trimming stripped 3 bases from V and 0 bases from J, with 11 bases between. CDR1 SGHRS and CDR2 YFSETQ come from the germline V gene. The DNA of the CDR3 is TGCGCCAGCAGCTATAGCGTCTCCAGCACAGATACGCAGTATTTT. It yields the protein CASSYSVSSTDTQYF.

This chain connects TRBV5-1 to TRBJ1-5; no reliable D call. The CDR3 has 13 amino acids. V was pared by 0 bases and J by 10 bases, with 11 bases between. The germline V gene has CDR1 SGHRS and CDR2 YFSETQ. The CDR3 region is CASSLGTGPPQHF. CDR3 coding DNA: TGCGCCAGCAGCTTGGGGACGGGCCCCCCCCAGCATTTT.

The chain employs TRBV5-6 and TRBJ2-3, with D tentatively TRBD1 (6 bases). Trimming left V 4 bases short and J 2 bases short, with 14 bases between. The germline gives CDR1 SGHDT, CDR2 YYEEEE. The CDR3 sequence is 15 residues long. Written as DNA, the CDR3 is TGTGCCAGCAGCGCTTTGGGGGCGACCACAGATACGCAGTATTTT. Protein sequence: CASSALGATTDTQYF.

Only one count was recorded for this clonotype. The chain links TRBV20-1 to TRBJ1-5, with D tentatively TRBD1 (6 bases). With 1 base removed from V and 4 bases from J, the gap between germline ends came to 14 bases. CDR3 length equals 15 residues. Germline V gene sequence: CDR1 DFQATT, CDR2 SNEGSKA (reference sequence). Here the CDR3 DNA reads TGCAGTGCTAGAGGTTTGTTTCAGGGGAATCAGCCCCAGCATTTT. This sequence encodes CSARGLFQGNQPQHF.

The V gene is TRBV12-3 or TRBV12-4, the J gene TRBJ1-6, with 7 bases aligning to TRBD1. Germline trimming cut 6 bases from V and 9 bases from J; bases unmatched to any gene: 8. The CDR3 extends over 14 amino acids. The CDR3 DNA reads TGTGCCAGCAGGGCTCCAGGGGGGGGTTCACCCCTCCACTTT. Encoded protein: CASRAPGGGSPLHF.

The gene calls are TRBV20-1 and TRBJ2-7; 10 nucleotides agree with TRBD2. V was clipped by 0 bases and J by 4 bases; unmatched bases: 12. The CDR3 totals 17 residues. The germline V gene has CDR1 DFQATT and CDR2 SNEGSKA (reference sequence). The DNA of the CDR3 is TGCAGTGCTAGAGAGAGTCCCCCAAGCGGGAGGGGATACGAGCAGTACTTC. It translates to CSARESPPSGRGYEQYF.

The chain joins TRBV5-1 to TRBJ2-1; TRBD2 matches 10 bases. The V and J ends lost 4 bases and 9 bases, in that order; junction bases with no gene match: 7. Germline CDR1 is SGHRS and CDR2 is YFSETQ. CDR3 size: 14 residues. The CDR3 bases are TGCGCCAGCAGCCAGCGGGAGGGCCCATTTGAGCAGTTCTTC. Its translation: CASSQREGPFEQFF.

The gene calls are TRBV5-1 and TRBJ2-3; 7 nucleotides line up with TRBD2. Germline lookup yields CDR1 SGHRS and CDR2 YFSETQ. The J segment lost 3 bases and the V segment lost 1 base, leaving 2 bases of the junction unmatched. The CDR3 is made up of 14 amino acids. In DNA, the CDR3 is TGCGCCAGCAGCTTGCGGGAGGCAACAGATACGCAGTATTTT. Protein sequence: CASSLREATDTQYF.

This clonotype has at least ten counts. The rearrangement uses TRBV7-2 and TRBJ2-1; 7 bases are shared with TRBD1. V dropped 1 base and J dropped 10; count of bases not matched to a gene: 7. Germline V CDR1 and CDR2: SGHTA, FQGNSA. There are 14 residues in the CDR3. The CDR3 coding sequence is TGTGCCAGCAGCTTAGTGGCAGGGGGACGAGAGCAGTTCTTC. Its translation is CASSLVAGGREQFF.

The chain has TRBV10-3 and TRBJ2-7, with 7 bases fitting TRBD1. V trimming: 6 bases; J trimming: 2 bases; junction bases outside the gene matches: 1. Germline assignment: CDR1 ENHRY and CDR2 SYGVKD. The CDR3 runs 12 residues. CDR3: CAISGQAYEQYF. The CDR3 nucleotides are TGTGCCATCAGCGGACAGGCCTACGAGCAGTACTTC.

This clonotype came up once. The chain recombines TRBV10-3 with TRBJ1-2, with 11 bases fitting TRBD1. After removal of 3 bases from V and 12 bases from J, the junction contained 6 bases not matched to a gene. Germline CDR1 reads ENHRY; CDR2 reads SYGVKD. The CDR3 consists of 13 residues. In nucleotides, the CDR3 is TGTGCCATCAGTGATCAGGACAGGGGGCATCACACCTTC. Its protein is CAISDQDRGHHTF.

CDR3 sequence: CASSYSNLAGGGETQYF. Written as DNA, the CDR3 is TGTGCCAGCAGTTACTCGAATCTGGCGGGAGGGGGGGAGACCCAGTACTTC. The rearrangement joins TRBV6-5 to TRBJ2-5; 9 positions match TRBD2. The CDR3 sequence is 17 residues long. J lost 5 bases, V lost 0 bases, and 10 bases had no gene match. Germline V gene lookup returns CDR1 MNHEY and CDR2 SVGAGI.

CDR3 in DNA: TGTGCCAGCACGGGTAAGAGCTCCTACGAGCAGTACTTC. It specifies CASTGKSSYEQYF. V usage is TRBV27 and J usage is TRBJ2-7; unclear D gene. The CDR3 loop spans 13 amino acids. V was pared by 7 bases and J by 0 bases, with 10 bases between. Germline CDR1 and CDR2: MNHEY and SMNVEV (reference sequence).

This clonotype turned up a few times. The rearrangement uses TRBV29-1 and TRBJ2-1; no reliable D call. The CDR3 sequence is 13 residues long. Trimming pared 5 bases from V and 7 bases from J, leaving 15 bases between. Germline V gene lookup returns CDR1 SQVTM and CDR2 ANQGSEA. CDR3 in amino acids: CSVYSGLGNEQFF. The CDR3 DNA sequence: TGCAGCGTTTACTCTGGCCTTGGGAATGAGCAGTTCTTC.

The chain employs TRBV11-2 and TRBJ2-1; 7 nucleotides align to TRBD2. This CDR3 has 17 amino acids. Germline CDR1 and CDR2: SGHAT and FQNNGV. V lost 6 bases, J lost 4 bases, and 15 bases stayed unmatched. The CDR3 protein is CASRTWGGGRQYNEQFF. CDR3 DNA sequence: TGTGCCAGCAGGACCTGGGGGGGAGGACGACAATACAATGAGCAGTTCTTC.

This rearrangement joins TRBV10-3 to TRBJ1-5, with no clear D. The CDR3 loop spans 14 amino acids. Trimming took 3 bases from V and 0 from J, leaving 6 bases between them. CDR1 is ENHRY, CDR2 SYGVKD, per germline. The CDR3 protein is CAISDLGSNQPQHF. The CDR3 DNA sequence: TGTGCCATCAGTGATTTAGGTAGCAATCAGCCCCAGCATTTT.

In its sample, this clonotype was seen a few times. The V call is TRBV6-1, the J call TRBJ2-5; TRBD2 matches 7 bases. The CDR3 extends over 16 amino acids. Germline trimming cut 6 bases from V and 4 bases from J; bases unmatched to any gene: 14. Germline CDR1 reads MNHNS; CDR2 reads SASEGT. CDR3 protein: CASRSRAGLSSETQYF. The DNA for the CDR3 is TGTGCCAGCAGAAGTCGAGCGGGACTATCCTCAGAGACCCAGTACTTC.

The rearrangement joins TRBV27 to TRBJ2-2; no firm D call. The germline CDR1 and CDR2 sequences are MNHEY and SMNVEV (reference sequence). This CDR3 comprises 15 residues. The V gene lost 1 base and the J gene lost 2 bases, with 8 bases spanning the gap. The CDR3 here is CASSLLSFNTGELFF. The CDR3 coding sequence is TGTGCCAGCAGTTTATTGAGTTTTAACACCGGGGAGCTGTTTTTT.

This clonotype was seen more than once but under ten times. The chain carries TRBV9 and TRBJ2-1; D unresolved. The CDR3 runs to 15 residues. From germline, CDR1 is SGDLS and CDR2 YYNGEE. Trimming took off 3 bases at V and 4 bases at J, with 14 bases between the two ends. CDR3 nucleotides: TGTGCCAGCAGCGGTGGGGTGAGCGCTTACAATGAGCAGTTCTTC. Protein: CASSGGVSAYNEQFF.

The chain joins TRBV28 to TRBJ2-3; 8 nucleotides agree with TRBD2. V gave up 4 bases and J gave up 7 bases; unmatched junction bases: 13. The germline gives CDR1 MDHEN, CDR2 SYDVKM. The CDR3 covers 16 residues. The CDR3 reads CASSSGVAGYSNTQYF. The CDR3 region has the DNA TGTGCCAGCAGTTCCGGGGTAGCGGGGTATTCGAATACGCAGTATTTT.

Only a few counts were recorded for this clonotype. The CDR3 nucleotides are TGCGCCAGCAGTCCAGGGATCTTGATACACGACGAGCAGTACTTC. Its translation is CASSPGILIHDEQYF. This sequence joins TRBV5-1 and TRBJ2-7; tentative D call: TRBD1 (5 bases). Germline CDR1 reads SGHRS; CDR2 reads YFSETQ. There are 15 residues in the CDR3. V was trimmed by 5 bases and J by 5 bases, leaving 20 bases between them.

This clonotype was counted a few times. The CDR3 sequence: CATRTSQETQYF. The CDR3 DNA reads as TGTGCCACCCGGACTAGTCAAGAGACCCAGTACTTC. The chain joins TRBV19 to TRBJ2-5; 7 bases agree with TRBD2. Trimming removed 10 bases from V and 2 bases from J; junction bases left unmatched: 4. The germline V gene has CDR1 LNHDA and CDR2 SQIVND (reference sequence). The CDR3 is made up of 12 amino acids.